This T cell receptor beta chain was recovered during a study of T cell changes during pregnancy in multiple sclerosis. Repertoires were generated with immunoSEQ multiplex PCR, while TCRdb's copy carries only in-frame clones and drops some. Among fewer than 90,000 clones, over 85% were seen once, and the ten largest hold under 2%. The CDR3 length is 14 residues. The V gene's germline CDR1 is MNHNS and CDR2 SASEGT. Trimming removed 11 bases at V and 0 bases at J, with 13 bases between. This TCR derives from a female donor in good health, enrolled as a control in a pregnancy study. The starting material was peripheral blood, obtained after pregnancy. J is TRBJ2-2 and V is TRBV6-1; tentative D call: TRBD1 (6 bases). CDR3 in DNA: TGTGCCGCGGCGGACAGACCGAACACCGGGGAGCTGTTTTTT. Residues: CAAADRPNTGELFF.